The 23 T cell receptor beta chains below come from one sample, sequenced in a study of cytomegalovirus exposure and HLA in healthy donors. PCR primers comprised 60 Vbeta and 13 Jbeta primers. Assay used: immunoSEQ multiplex PCR; TCRdb lists only in-frame clones, some missing. The sample yields approximately 110,000 clones, around 77% seen once. Sequencing used PBMCs. The receptors come from a woman aged 25 to 45 in good health and CMV-seropositive.

J is TRBJ2-7 and V is TRBV30; a weak D match, TRBD2 (6 bases). This CDR3 has 12 amino acids. V shed 5 bases and J shed 1 base, with 9 bases lying between them. Per the germline V gene, CDR1 is GTSNPN and CDR2 is SVGIG (reference sequence). DNA of the CDR3: TGTGCCTGGGGAGGGGTTTCCTACGAGCAGTACTTC. Translation gives CAWGGVSYEQYF.

The V and J genes are TRBV5-5 and TRBJ1-1; perhaps TRBD1 as D (6 bases). Germline loops: CDR1 SGHKS, CDR2 YYEKEE (reference sequence). Trimming removed 4 bases from V and 5 bases from J, with 18 bases in between. The CDR3 length is 15 residues. The CDR3, as DNA: TGTGCCAGCAGCACGGTTACAGGGATGGAGACTGAAGCTTTCTTT. Translating it yields CASSTVTGMETEAFF.

The chain combines TRBV10-3 with TRBJ1-1; the D gene is possibly TRBD1 (6 bases). Trimming pared 10 bases from V and 5 bases from J, leaving 17 bases between. The CDR3 contains 13 residues. The germline V gene encodes CDR1 ENHRY and CDR2 SYGVKD. CDR3 loop: CATQGGDETEAFF. As DNA, the CDR3 is TGTGCCACTCAAGGGGGAGATGAGACTGAAGCTTTCTTT.

V gene TRBV13 combines with J gene TRBJ2-3; D is perhaps TRBD1 (8 bases). The V and J ends lost 4 bases and 4 bases respectively, with 21 bases between them. The CDR3 is made up of 17 amino acids. Germline-derived CDR1 and CDR2 are PRHDT and FYEKMQ (reference sequence). The CDR3 DNA sequence: TGTGCCAGCAGCTCCAGGGGGGGGACAGGTGCCGCAGATACGCAGTATTTT. Translating it yields CASSSRGGTGAADTQYF.

The V gene is TRBV29-1, the J gene TRBJ1-2; D is undetermined. In germline, CDR1 is SQVTM, CDR2 ANQGSEA. V was trimmed by 4 bases and J by 3 bases, leaving 21 bases between them. CDR3 length equals 16 residues. CDR3 bases: TGCAGCGTTGGGAAGCCGGGTGCCTGGAGGGACTATGGCTACACCTTC. Its translation is CSVGKPGAWRDYGYTF.

The chain links TRBV9 to TRBJ2-7; 7 nucleotides agree with TRBD2. This CDR3 has 15 residues. Looked up from germline, CDR1 is SGDLS and CDR2 is YYNGEE. After removal of 0 bases from V and 3 bases from J, the junction contained 6 bases not matched to a gene. The CDR3 region is CASSVDAAGDYEQYF. CDR3 nucleotides: TGTGCCAGCAGCGTAGATGCGGCGGGAGACTACGAGCAGTACTTC.

V and J are TRBV5-1 and TRBJ2-7; D remains unclear. The CDR3 spans 14 residues. Germline values: CDR1 SGHRS, CDR2 YFSETQ. The V end lost 4 bases, the J end lost 2 bases, and 13 bases lay between the germline ends. Written as DNA, the CDR3 is TGCGCCAGCAGCGGTGGTGTCGGTACCTACGAGCAGTACTTC. Encoded protein: CASSGGVGTYEQYF.

This clone appeared a few times. The rearrangement uses TRBV10-2 and TRBJ1-4, with D possibly being TRBD1 (5 bases). CDR3 size: 13 residues. The V gene lost 6 bases and the J gene lost 5 bases, with 10 bases spanning the gap. Germline V lookup: CDR1 WSHSY, CDR2 SAAADI. The CDR3 DNA reads as TGCGCCAGCAGAAATACAGGCAATGAAAAACTGTTTTTT. Translating it yields CASRNTGNEKLFF.

This clone appeared a few times. As DNA, the CDR3 is TGTGCCATCACAGGAACCGGGACAGGGGATGGCTACACCTTC. Protein: CAITGTGTGDGYTF. The rearrangement joins TRBV10-3 to TRBJ1-2; TRBD1 matches 10 bases. The germline V gene has CDR1 ENHRY and CDR2 SYGVKD. The trim removed 7 bases at V and 6 bases at J, leaving 8 bases unmatched. The length of the CDR3 is 14 residues.

The V gene is TRBV30, the J gene TRBJ2-1; 8 bases are a match to TRBD2. Per the germline V gene, CDR1 is GTSNPN and CDR2 is SVGIG (reference sequence). The V gene end was trimmed by 2 bases and the J gene end by 11 bases; junction bases not matched to a gene: 2. The CDR3 sequence is 11 residues long. In DNA, the CDR3 is TGTGCCTGGAGTACGGGAGGGAAGCAGTTCTTC. As protein: CAWSTGGKQFF.

CDR3 loop: CASIRGTEAFF. The CDR3 DNA follows: TGCGCCAGCATAAGGGGAACTGAAGCTTTCTTT. This chain joins TRBV10-2 and TRBJ1-1; possibly TRBD1 for D (5 bases). Trimming left V 7 bases short and J 5 bases short, with 8 bases between. CDR1 is WSHSY and CDR2 is SAAADI in the germline V gene. The CDR3 contains 11 residues.

This clone was counted a single time. This chain links TRBV11-3 with TRBJ2-7; a possible D gene is TRBD1 (5 bases). This CDR3 is 16 amino acids long. Germline CDR1 SGHNT, CDR2 YENEEA. V lost 4 bases and J lost 3, with 19 bases in between. The CDR3 DNA follows: TGTGCCAGCAGCTCCAGGGCGGACGGTATAAGCTACGAGCAGTACTTC. Its protein is CASSSRADGISYEQYF.

The J gene is TRBJ1-5, the V gene TRBV19, with D possibly TRBD1 on 6 matching bases. The ends were cut back, 5 bases at V and 8 bases at J, with 19 bases in the middle. The CDR3 contains 15 residues. Germline values: CDR1 LNHDA, CDR2 SQIVND (reference sequence). The CDR3 loop reads CASSPLPGGIEPQHF. The CDR3 DNA is TGTGCCAGTAGTCCCCTTCCGGGGGGCATCGAGCCCCAGCATTTT.

The chain carries TRBV4-1 and TRBJ2-6; 7 bases map to TRBD2. V was pared by 4 bases and J by 4 bases, with 4 bases of the junction left unmatched. Germline V lookup: CDR1 MGHRA, CDR2 YSYEKL. This CDR3 is 15 amino acids long. CDR3 in amino acids: CASSRGGEGANVLTF. CDR3 DNA: TGCGCCAGCAGCCGGGGAGGGGAGGGGGCCAACGTCCTGACTTTC.

The V call is TRBV7-9, the J call TRBJ1-1; D ambiguous. The V gene lost 6 bases and the J gene lost 3 bases, with 20 bases spanning the gap. Per germline, CDR1 SEHNR and CDR2 FQNEAQ (reference sequence). This CDR3 region has 16 residues. CDR3 bases: TGTGCCAGCAGGTTAACCCTGTCGGGAGGAGACACTGAAGCTTTCTTT. Translated, it gives CASRLTLSGGDTEAFF.

CDR3 region: CATVEGAPNQPQHF. For the CDR3, the DNA is TGCGCCACCGTGGAGGGGGCCCCTAATCAGCCCCAGCATTTT. The chain recombines TRBV5-1 with TRBJ1-5, with 7 bases identical to TRBD1. The CDR3 has 14 amino acids. CDR1 and CDR2 from the germline V gene are SGHRS and YFSETQ. V lost 9 bases and J lost 4; bases outside the gene matches: 10.

The rearrangement uses TRBV6-1 and TRBJ2-2, with D tentatively TRBD2 (6 bases). CDR1 and CDR2 from the germline V gene are MNHNS and SASEGT. The CDR3 contains 15 residues. Trimming removed 3 bases at V and 3 bases at J, with 11 bases between. The CDR3 is CASSENRGYTGELFF. The DNA of the CDR3 is TGTGCCAGCAGTGAGAATCGGGGGTACACCGGGGAGCTGTTTTTT.

J is TRBJ1-5 and V is TRBV5-8; D is possibly TRBD1 (5 bases). Germline CDR1 is SGHTS and CDR2 is YDEGEE. The ends were cut back, 0 bases at V and 2 bases at J, with 15 bases in the middle. The CDR3 contains 17 residues. The CDR3 loop is CASSLAGTGNGNQPQHF. In nucleotides, the CDR3 is TGTGCCAGCAGCTTGGCCGGGACTGGAAATGGCAATCAGCCCCAGCATTTT.

The V call is TRBV9, the J call TRBJ2-3; 8 positions agree with TRBD2. Trimming removed 0 bases from V and 4 bases from J; junction bases left unmatched: 7. There are 16 residues in the CDR3. The germline V gene encodes CDR1 SGDLS and CDR2 YYNGEE. The CDR3 nucleotides read TGTGCCAGCAGCGTAGGTAGCGGGACCGAGGCAGATACGCAGTATTTT. Its protein product is CASSVGSGTEADTQYF.

The genes are TRBV5-1 and TRBJ2-3; 7 bases line up with TRBD2. J was trimmed by 4 bases and V by 0 bases; bases with no gene match: 5. CDR3 length: 15 amino acids. Germline CDR1 reads SGHRS; CDR2 reads YFSETQ. Here the CDR3 reads CASSLDGLAADTQYF. As DNA, the CDR3 is TGCGCCAGCAGCTTGGACGGCCTAGCGGCAGATACGCAGTATTTT.

This chain links TRBV9 with TRBJ1-1, with 10 bases lining up with TRBD1. V shed 4 bases, J shed 4 bases, and the junction held 7 bases outside the gene matches. The CDR3 totals 15 residues. Germline CDR1 and CDR2: SGDLS and YYNGEE. The CDR3 sequence is CASSSPGTGATEAFF. CDR3 DNA: TGTGCCAGCAGCTCACCCGGGACAGGGGCCACTGAAGCTTTCTTT.

The chain recombines TRBV4-1 with TRBJ1-4; D gene unclear. The CDR3 length is 17 residues. Deletions cut 1 base from V and 3 bases from J, with 15 bases between. Per germline, CDR1 MGHRA and CDR2 YSYEKL. The CDR3 spells CASSQAPPFEANEKLFF. In DNA form, the CDR3 reads TGCGCCAGCAGCCAAGCCCCTCCCTTTGAGGCTAATGAAAAACTGTTTTTT.

This clone was counted a few times. The rearrangement links TRBV7-9 to TRBJ1-2; 10 nucleotides match TRBD1. V gave up 6 bases and J gave up 3 bases; unmatched junction bases: 4. The CDR3 sequence is 14 residues long. Per the germline V gene, CDR1 is SEHNR and CDR2 is FQNEAQ (reference sequence). The DNA of the CDR3 is TGTGCCAGCAGGCGGACAGGGGGGGACTATGGCTACACCTTC. It translates to CASRRTGGDYGYTF.